The T cell receptor (beta chain) described here comes from a study of CD8+ T cells in alopecia areata. Study-wide context: A 6-month period off drug followed tofacitinib, which lasted 6 to 18 months.

In germline, CDR1 is SGDLS, CDR2 YYNGEE. The CDR3 contains 14 residues. Between the trimmed V and J ends, which lost 2 bases and 5 bases, there was a span of 12 bases. Indicated treatment: oral pan-JAK inhibitor, 5-10 mg twice daily. Lesional scalp tissue (obtained by punch biopsy) and peripheral blood were collected from alopecia areata patients. Study results and limitations: With tofacitinib ongoing, many expanded lesional clones persisted in both scalp and blood. Sharing of TCR sequences between patients (possibly for HLA-related reasons) was less clear than in mice.

Extracted RNA was reverse transcribed into cDNA, the sequencing template. Profiled with immunoSEQ multiplex PCR; TCRdb holds only in-frame clones, not every one. The repertoire holds around 200,000 clones, less than 65% seen once, with roughly 4.2% in the top ten. On this clone itself: Its antigen is not known.

V is TRBV9 and J is TRBJ2-3, with D perhaps matching TRBD2 (6 bases). The receptor was derived from a human donor with alopecia areata. Sequencing used CD4+ T cells sorted from blood, obtained at week 4, from a patient treated with tofacitinib. DNA for the CDR3: TGTGCCAGCAGCGTCAGTACGGGGGTAGATACGCAGTATTTT. Protein sequence: CASSVSTGVDTQYF.